One and the same sample provided the 22 T cell receptor beta chains below, sequenced in a study of T-cell reconstitution after alpha-beta-depleted transplantation in children. This sample's TCRbeta library carried unique molecular identifier barcodes. TCRdb ran MiXCR on the PCR reads and lists one entry per CDR3 protein. In the table there are around 600,000 distinct CDR3 sequences, roughly 17% of which are singletons. The material sequenced was PBMCs from the stem cell graft donor, taken from the stem cell graft. The receptor source for this set is a human donor who donated a stem cell graft to a child with acute myeloid leukemia.

A few counts support this clonotype. V and J are TRBV6-1 and TRBJ1-5; D remains ambiguous. In germline, CDR1 is MNHNS, CDR2 SASEGT. The germline V and J ends were trimmed by 1 base and 0 bases, with 7 bases remaining between them. The CDR3 has 15 amino acids. This CDR3 reads CASSEGDGSNQPQHF. CDR3 bases: TGTGCCAGCAGTGAAGGAGATGGTAGCAATCAGCCCCAGCATTTT.

The V gene is TRBV6-2 or TRBV6-3, the J gene TRBJ2-1; 12 bases line up with TRBD2. This CDR3 comprises 15 residues. In germline, CDR1 is MNHEY, CDR2 SVGEGT. The junction had 5 bases not matched to a gene; V was cut back by 2 bases and J by 9 bases. The CDR3 loop reads CASSYGLAGGFEQFF. In DNA form, the CDR3 reads TGTGCCAGCAGTTACGGTCTAGCGGGGGGGTTTGAGCAGTTCTTC.

This clonotype was detected a few times. V is TRBV10-3 and J is TRBJ1-2; D not certain. This CDR3 spans 14 amino acids. Germline V lookup: CDR1 ENHRY, CDR2 SYGVKD. The V gene lost 4 bases and the J gene lost 4 bases, with 13 bases spanning the gap. The CDR3 reads CAISVDGPSYGYTF. In DNA, the CDR3 is TGTGCCATCAGTGTCGACGGACCTAGCTATGGCTACACCTTC.

This clonotype turned up a few times. J is TRBJ2-3 and V is TRBV20-1; 8 bases fit TRBD2. Trimming at V came to 5 bases and at J to 8 bases, leaving 6 bases not matched to a gene. Germline assignment: CDR1 DFQATT and CDR2 SNEGSKA (reference sequence). This CDR3 is 12 amino acids long. The CDR3 nucleotides are TGCAGTGCTGAGCGGGGGAGGGGTACGCAGTATTTT. It specifies CSAERGRGTQYF.

This clonotype was seen at least ten times. The chain links TRBV29-1 to TRBJ2-2, with TRBD1 matching over 9 bases. Germline assignment: CDR1 SQVTM and CDR2 ANQGSEA. This CDR3 region has 16 residues. The J segment lost 4 bases and the V segment lost 7 bases, leaving 13 bases of the junction unmatched. In DNA, the CDR3 is TGCAGCGCTACGCCTACGGACAGGGGACGCACCGGGGAGCTGTTTTTT. It translates to CSATPTDRGRTGELFF.

In its sample, this clonotype was seen a few times. The V call is TRBV5-1, the J call TRBJ1-2; D is unresolved. Deletions cut 3 bases from V and 6 bases from J, with 12 bases between. This CDR3 contains 13 residues. Germline V gives CDR1 SGHRS, CDR2 YFSETQ. The DNA of the CDR3 is TGCGCCAGCAGCTCTAAGGGTGTAGATGGCTACACCTTC. Protein: CASSSKGVDGYTF.

The rearrangement joins TRBV25-1 to TRBJ2-7, with D hard to call. Trimming took 2 bases from V and 7 from J, leaving 6 bases between them. This CDR3 has 11 amino acids. Germline V gene lookup returns CDR1 MGHDK and CDR2 SYGVNS. CDR3 in DNA: TGTGCCAGCAGTGAAGGGATGGAGCAGTACTTC. Protein product: CASSEGMEQYF.

This clonotype was seen ten or more times. The gene calls are TRBV6-1 and TRBJ2-6; D possibly uses TRBD1 or TRBD2 (5 bases each). CDR1 is MNHNS and CDR2 is SASEGT in the germline V gene. Trimming removed 6 bases from V and 0 bases from J, with 9 bases in between. The CDR3 has 15 residues. DNA of the CDR3: TGTGCCAGCAGCGCCGGGACCTCTGGGGCCAACGTCCTGACTTTC. This gives the protein CASSAGTSGANVLTF.

This chain connects TRBV12-2 to TRBJ2-5; the table's TRBD2 call for D was not verified on the DNA. TRBV12-2 is assigned pseudogene status. The CDR3 extends over 15 amino acids. CDR3 protein: CASRLAGLAEETQYF. The CDR3 DNA reads as TGTGCAAGTCGCTTAGCGGGGCTAGCGGAAGAGACCCAGTACTTC.

V is TRBV4-3 and J is TRBJ2-3; 11 bases are a match to TRBD1. This CDR3 region has 16 residues. V shed 3 bases and J 4 bases; nucleotides not matched to a gene: 6. Germline assignment: CDR1 LGHNA and CDR2 YSLEER. The CDR3, as DNA: TGCGCCAGCAGCCATGCACCGGGACAGGGGGCAGATACGCAGTATTTT. Amino acid sequence: CASSHAPGQGADTQYF.

This clonotype was observed a few times. The rearrangement uses TRBV12-3 or TRBV12-4 and TRBJ2-3, with TRBD2 matching 10 bases. The CDR3 covers 17 residues. V trimming: 7 bases; J trimming: 8 bases; junction bases outside the gene matches: 18. The CDR3 DNA is TGTGCCAGCACCCGCCCCACTACTAGCGGGGCATCGGGTACGCAGTATTTT. Amino acids: CASTRPTTSGASGTQYF.

The chain recombines TRBV7-8 with TRBJ1-6; 7 bases match TRBD1. J gave up 10 bases and V 1 base, and 13 bases lay outside the gene matches. The CDR3 covers 17 residues. From germline, CDR1 is SGHVS and CDR2 FQNEAQ. CDR3 amino acids: CASSLGAANRGGSPLHF. The CDR3 DNA reads as TGTGCCAGCAGCTTAGGAGCTGCGAACAGGGGAGGATCACCCCTCCACTTT.

This clonotype was recorded a few times. Just one base apart from a much larger clone, this may be a read error. The genes are TRBV10-3 and TRBJ2-3; D unresolved. Trimming cost V 3 bases and J 1 base, with 5 bases left between them. Germline CDR1 is ENHRY and CDR2 is SYGVKD. The CDR3 length is 13 residues. CDR3: CAISEVGTDTQYF. The DNA for the CDR3 is TGTGCCATCAGTGAAGTGGGCACAGATACGCAGTATTTT.

The table lists this clonotype with many counts. The CDR3 loop reads CSAPRPVTGELFF. Here the CDR3 DNA reads TGCAGTGCCCCCCGCCCGGTCACCGGGGAGCTGTTTTTT. The chain recombines TRBV20-1 with TRBJ2-2; D ambiguous. The CDR3 spans 13 residues. V gave up 6 bases and J gave up 4 bases, with 12 bases separating them. CDR1 DFQATT and CDR2 SNEGSKA come from the germline V gene (reference sequence).

CDR3 in DNA: TGTGCCAGCAGCTTTCAACAGGGCGCCTCTGGAAACACCATATATTTT. It codes for CASSFQQGASGNTIYF. The chain employs TRBV7-8 and TRBJ1-3, with a weak D call TRBD1 (6 bases). The CDR3 extends over 16 amino acids. Trimming removed 3 bases at V and 0 bases at J, with 12 bases between. In germline, CDR1 is SGHVS, CDR2 FQNEAQ.

The gene calls are TRBV12-3 or TRBV12-4 and TRBJ2-7; 9 nucleotides line up with TRBD1. After removal of 0 bases from V and 6 bases from J, the junction contained 6 bases not matched to a gene. This CDR3 has 15 amino acids. CDR3 nucleotide sequence: TGTGCCAGCAGTTTAGCCGGGACAGGGAAGGGCGAGCAGTACTTC. Its translation is CASSLAGTGKGEQYF.

CDR3 amino acids: CANKQGGANEQYF. The CDR3 nucleotides are TGTGCCAACAAACAGGGGGGTGCAAACGAGCAGTACTTC. The chain links TRBV2 to TRBJ2-7, with 8 bases that match TRBD1. This CDR3 comprises 13 residues. Per the germline V gene, CDR1 is SNHLY and CDR2 is FYNNEI. The J segment lost 5 bases and the V segment lost 10 bases, leaving 10 bases of the junction unmatched.

Concerning this clonotype itself: A much larger clone differs by one base, so this may be a read error. The V and J genes are TRBV29-1 and TRBJ2-3; D is perhaps TRBD2 (5 bases). CDR1 and CDR2 (germline): SQVTM, ANQGSEA. The ends were cut back, 1 base at V and 4 bases at J, with 15 bases in the middle. CDR3 size: 15 residues. The DNA of the CDR3 is TGCAGCGTTGAAGTTGGTAGCGCGGCTGCAGATACGCAGTATTTT. Translation gives CSVEVGSAAADTQYF.

This rearrangement joins TRBV29-1 to TRBJ2-4; 8 bases match TRBD2. Losses at the gene ends were 7 bases for V and 7 bases for J; bases not matched to a gene: 3. This CDR3 spans 11 amino acids. Germline V gives CDR1 SQVTM, CDR2 ANQGSEA. The CDR3 is CSAGGGNIQYF. The DNA for the CDR3 is TGCAGCGCCGGGGGGGGGAACATTCAGTACTTC.

At least ten counts were recorded for this clonotype. The V call is TRBV12-3 or TRBV12-4, the J call TRBJ1-2; D unresolved. V shed 1 base and J shed 6 bases, with 9 bases lying between them. There are 13 residues in the CDR3. In DNA, the CDR3 is TGTGCCAGCAGTTTAGGGGATGACCATGGCTACACCTTC. Amino acid sequence: CASSLGDDHGYTF.

This clonotype has only a few counts. The rearrangement joins TRBV9 to TRBJ2-1, with a tentative D call TRBD2 (6 bases). The V gene lost 0 bases and the J gene lost 2 bases, with 9 bases spanning the gap. The CDR3 is 15 amino acids. Germline loops: CDR1 SGDLS, CDR2 YYNGEE. The CDR3 bases are TGTGCCAGCAGCGTAGAGGTAGCGGCCTACAATGAGCAGTTCTTC. Its protein is CASSVEVAAYNEQFF.

This clonotype was counted many times. V is TRBV9 and J is TRBJ2-7, with 7 bases identical to TRBD2. J lost 4 bases, V lost 1 base, and 8 bases had no gene match. The V gene's germline CDR1 is SGDLS and CDR2 YYNGEE. The CDR3 sequence is 15 residues long. The CDR3 DNA reads as TGTGCCAGCAGCGTACGCGGGGGTAGCCCATACGAGCAGTACTTC. It yields the protein CASSVRGGSPYEQYF.